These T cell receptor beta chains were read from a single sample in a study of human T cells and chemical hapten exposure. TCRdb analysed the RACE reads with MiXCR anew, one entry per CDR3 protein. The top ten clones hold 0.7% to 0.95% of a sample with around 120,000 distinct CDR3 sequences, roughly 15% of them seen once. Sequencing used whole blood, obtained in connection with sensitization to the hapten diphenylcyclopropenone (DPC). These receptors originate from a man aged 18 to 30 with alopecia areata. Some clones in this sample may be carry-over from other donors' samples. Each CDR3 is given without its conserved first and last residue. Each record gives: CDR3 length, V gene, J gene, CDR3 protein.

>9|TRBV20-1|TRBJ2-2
SAPTRGELF
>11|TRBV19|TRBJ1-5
ASTTGLNQPQH
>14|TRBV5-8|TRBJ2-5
ASSLEARDLTETQY
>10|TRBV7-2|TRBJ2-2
ASRPNTGELF
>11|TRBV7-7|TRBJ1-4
AVWDRSNEKLF
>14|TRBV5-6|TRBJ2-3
ASSLRTGFSTDTQY
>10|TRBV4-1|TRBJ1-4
ASSQDSEKLF
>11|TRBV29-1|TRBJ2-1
SVARGPDIEQF
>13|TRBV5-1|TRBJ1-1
ASSLEGYLNTEAF
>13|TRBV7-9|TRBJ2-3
ASSLEGSRTDTQY
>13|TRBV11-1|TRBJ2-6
ASSYGGSGANVLT
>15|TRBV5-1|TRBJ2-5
ASSSSGTSGGQETQY
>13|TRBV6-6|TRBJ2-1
ASSSLAGGLYEQF
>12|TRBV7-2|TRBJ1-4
ASSRQGAYEKLF
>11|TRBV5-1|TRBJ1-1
ASGPQGATEAF
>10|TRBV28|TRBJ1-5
ASTLSNQPQH
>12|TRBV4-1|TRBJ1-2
ASSQGEGSYGYT
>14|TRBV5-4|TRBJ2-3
ASSHAGTTITDTQY
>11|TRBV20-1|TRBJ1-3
SASGTAKGTIY
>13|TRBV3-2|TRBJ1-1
ASSQAPDRHTEAF
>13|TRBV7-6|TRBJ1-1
ASSLLREMNTEAF
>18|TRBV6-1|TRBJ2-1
ASRESTSGGRIRLYNEQF
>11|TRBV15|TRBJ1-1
ATSQTRNTEAF
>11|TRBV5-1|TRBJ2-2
ASSPQFEGELF
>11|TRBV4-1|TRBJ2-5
ASSQGPTETQY
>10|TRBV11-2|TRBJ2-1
ASSPPGLDPF
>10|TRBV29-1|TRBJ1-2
SVDSSLYGYT
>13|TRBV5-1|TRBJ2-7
ASSLSTGDFYEQY